These 2 T cell receptor beta chains came from one sample sequenced in a study of blood T cell repertoires in COVID-19. Clones were read by immunoSEQ multiplex PCR, and TCRdb kept only the in-frame ones, dropping some. The repertoire holds approximately 35,000 clones, 85% to 95% seen once, with more than 9.5% in the top ten. Material for sequencing was peripheral blood. The source of these receptors is a human donor in a cohort sampled during active COVID-19.

This chain uses TRBV7-3 with TRBJ2-1, with 8 nucleotides matching TRBD1. Germline values: CDR1 SGHTA, CDR2 FQGTGA. J was trimmed by 0 bases and V by 5 bases; bases with no gene match: 3. The CDR3 is 15 residues long. CDR3 sequence (DNA): TGTGCCAGCAGCAAGACAGGGGACTCCTACAATGAGCAGTTCTTC. This encodes CASSKTGDSYNEQFF.

The rearrangement joins TRBV19 to TRBJ1-1, with 7 bases identical to TRBD1. This CDR3 contains 14 residues. V was pared by 6 bases and J by 3 bases, with 7 bases of the junction left unmatched. Germline values: CDR1 LNHDA, CDR2 SQIVND (reference sequence). CDR3 amino acids: CASRQTGWDTEAFF. CDR3 nucleotide sequence: TGTGCCAGTAGGCAGACAGGGTGGGACACTGAAGCTTTCTTT.